A single sample is the source of the 8 T cell receptor beta chains below, sequenced in a study of T cell repertoires in cytomegalovirus infection. What these receptors recognize is not known. TCRdb re-derived calls from the reads in MiXCR, one entry per CDR3 protein. The data show 110,000 to 150,000 distinct CDR3 sequences, with 32% seen just once and 45% to 60% held by the top ten. The specimen was CD8+ T cells from cultured PBMCs, collected from culture after CMV antigen stimulation. These receptors were collected from a human donor in good health (CMV status not recorded). Some clones in this sample may be carry-over from other donors' samples.

This clonotype has a handful of counts. The chain is built from TRBV6-6 and TRBJ2-7, with D maybe TRBD2 (6 bases). This CDR3 comprises 12 residues. Germline CDR1 reads MNHNY; CDR2 reads SVGAGI (reference sequence). Trimming pared 8 bases from V and 0 bases from J, leaving 8 bases between. CDR3 sequence reads: CASGGASYEQYF. CDR3 DNA sequence: TGTGCCAGCGGCGGGGCCTCCTACGAGCAGTACTTC.

The rearrangement links TRBV7-6 to TRBJ2-4; D may correspond to TRBD1 or TRBD2 (5 bases each). V gave up 6 bases and J gave up 8 bases, with 11 bases separating them. CDR1 is SGHVS, CDR2 FNYEAQ, per germline. The CDR3 runs 12 residues. As DNA, the CDR3 is TGTGCCAGCAGAGACCTGGGGGACATTCAGTACTTC. Residues: CASRDLGDIQYF.

The chain recombines TRBV7-9 with TRBJ2-7; 7 bases are shared with TRBD1. CDR1 and CDR2 from the germline V gene are SEHNR and FQNEAQ (reference sequence). After removal of 5 bases from V and 4 bases from J, the junction contained 8 bases not matched to a gene. This CDR3 has 14 amino acids. The CDR3 DNA is TGTGCCAGCAGCGCCCGGGACAGTTTATACGAGCAGTACTTC. This sequence encodes CASSARDSLYEQYF.

The chain couples TRBV4-1 to TRBJ2-1; 8 positions match TRBD1. CDR3 length: 17 residues. The germline V gene encodes CDR1 MGHRA and CDR2 YSYEKL. V was clipped by 4 bases and J by 5 bases; unmatched bases: 13. CDR3 nucleotides: TGCGCCAGCAGCCCTCTCGTGGACAGGGTAGGGGACAATGAGCAGTTCTTC. Residues: CASSPLVDRVGDNEQFF.

The V gene is TRBV5-1, the J gene TRBJ1-1; 9 nucleotides agree with TRBD1. Germline-derived CDR1 and CDR2 are SGHRS and YFSETQ. CDR3 length: 17 amino acids. V dropped 3 bases and J dropped 4; count of bases not matched to a gene: 13. The CDR3 loop reads CASSWDLDRGLFTEAFF. The CDR3 nucleotides are TGCGCCAGCAGCTGGGACCTGGACAGGGGACTATTCACTGAAGCTTTCTTT.

The genes are TRBV7-6 and TRBJ1-5; 9 bases are shared with TRBD1. The V segment lost 4 bases and the J segment 1 base; nucleotides outside the gene matches: 8. The CDR3 has 17 amino acids. Per germline, CDR1 SGHVS and CDR2 FNYEAQ. The CDR3 is CASSSRQGGRSNQPQHF. The CDR3 region has the DNA TGTGCCAGCAGCTCGAGACAGGGGGGAAGAAGCAATCAGCCCCAGCATTTT.

The J gene is TRBJ2-3, the V gene TRBV7-3, with D unclear. With 5 bases removed from V and 2 bases from J, the gap between germline ends came to 5 bases. The CDR3 covers 12 residues. Per the germline V gene, CDR1 is SGHTA and CDR2 is FQGTGA. As DNA, the CDR3 is TGTGCCAGCAGCCTTTACACAGATACGCAGTATTTT. Its protein is CASSLYTDTQYF.

The rearrangement joins TRBV6-6 to TRBJ1-5; no firm D call. The CDR3 spans 13 residues. V shed 6 bases and J shed 0 bases, with 6 bases lying between them. Germline CDR1 reads MNHNY; CDR2 reads SVGAGI (reference sequence). The CDR3 loop is CASSRYSNQPQHF. The CDR3 nucleotides read TGTGCCAGCAGCCGGTATAGCAATCAGCCCCAGCATTTT.